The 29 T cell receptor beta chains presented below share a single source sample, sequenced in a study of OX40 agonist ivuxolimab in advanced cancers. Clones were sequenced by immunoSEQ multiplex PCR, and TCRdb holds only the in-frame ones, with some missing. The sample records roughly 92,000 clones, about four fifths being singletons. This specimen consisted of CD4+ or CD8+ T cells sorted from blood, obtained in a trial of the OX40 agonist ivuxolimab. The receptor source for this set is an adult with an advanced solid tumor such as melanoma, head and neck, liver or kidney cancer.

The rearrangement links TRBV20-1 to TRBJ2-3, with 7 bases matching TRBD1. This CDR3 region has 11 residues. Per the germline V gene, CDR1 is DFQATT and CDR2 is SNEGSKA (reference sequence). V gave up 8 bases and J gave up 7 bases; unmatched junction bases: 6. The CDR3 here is CSRQGENTQYF. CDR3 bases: TGCAGTAGACAGGGCGAAAATACGCAGTATTTT.

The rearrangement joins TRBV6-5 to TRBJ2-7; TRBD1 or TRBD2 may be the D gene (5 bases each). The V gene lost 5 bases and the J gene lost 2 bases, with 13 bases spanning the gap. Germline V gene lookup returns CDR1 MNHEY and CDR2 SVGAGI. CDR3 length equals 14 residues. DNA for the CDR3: TGTGCCAGCAGTAGGGGTAGCGCGACCTACGAGCAGTACTTC. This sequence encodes CASSRGSATYEQYF.

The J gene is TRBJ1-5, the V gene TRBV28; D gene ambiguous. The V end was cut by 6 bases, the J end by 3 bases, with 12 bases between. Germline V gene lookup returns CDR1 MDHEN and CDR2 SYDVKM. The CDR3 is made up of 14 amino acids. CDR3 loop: CASSSDALNQPQHF. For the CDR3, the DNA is TGTGCCAGCAGCTCTGACGCACTCAATCAGCCCCAGCATTTT. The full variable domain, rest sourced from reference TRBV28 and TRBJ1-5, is DVKVTQSSRYLVKRTGEKVFLECVQDMDHENMFWYRQDPGLGLRLIYFSYDVKMKEKGDIPEGYSVSREKKERFSLILESASTNQTSMYLCASSSDALNQPQHFGDGTRLSIL.

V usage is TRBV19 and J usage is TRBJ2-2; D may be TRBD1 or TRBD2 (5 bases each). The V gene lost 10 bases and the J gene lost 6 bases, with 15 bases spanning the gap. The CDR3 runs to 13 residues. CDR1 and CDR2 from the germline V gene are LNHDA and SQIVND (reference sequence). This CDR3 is CATRDGEAGELFF. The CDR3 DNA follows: TGTGCCACCCGGGACGGCGAAGCCGGGGAGCTGTTTTTT.

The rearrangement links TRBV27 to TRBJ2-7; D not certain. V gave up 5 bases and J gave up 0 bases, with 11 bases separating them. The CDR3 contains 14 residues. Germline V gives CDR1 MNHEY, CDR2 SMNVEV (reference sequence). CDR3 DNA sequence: TGTGCCAGCAGTCCGAGGCAGAGCTCCTACGAGCAGTACTTC. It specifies CASSPRQSSYEQYF.

The DNA for the CDR3 is TGCAGCGTCGGACAGGGGATTAACACTGAAGCTTTCTTT. Translating it yields CSVGQGINTEAFF. The chain employs TRBV29-1 and TRBJ1-1; 9 nucleotides match TRBD1. V was clipped by 6 bases and J by 2 bases; unmatched bases: 4. This CDR3 region has 13 residues. Germline CDR1 and CDR2: SQVTM and ANQGSEA.

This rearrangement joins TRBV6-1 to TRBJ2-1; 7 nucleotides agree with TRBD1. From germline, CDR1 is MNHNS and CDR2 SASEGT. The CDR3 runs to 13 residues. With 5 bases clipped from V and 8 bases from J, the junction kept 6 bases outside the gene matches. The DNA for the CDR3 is TGTGCCAGCAGTCTGACAGGGCTCCATGAGCAGTTCTTC. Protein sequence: CASSLTGLHEQFF.

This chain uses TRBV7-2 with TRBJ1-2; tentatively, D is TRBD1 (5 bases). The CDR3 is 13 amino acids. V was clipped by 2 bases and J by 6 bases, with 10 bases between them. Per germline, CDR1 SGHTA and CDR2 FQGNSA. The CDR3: CASSLWVGDGYTF. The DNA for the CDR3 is TGTGCCAGCAGCTTATGGGTGGGGGATGGCTACACCTTC.

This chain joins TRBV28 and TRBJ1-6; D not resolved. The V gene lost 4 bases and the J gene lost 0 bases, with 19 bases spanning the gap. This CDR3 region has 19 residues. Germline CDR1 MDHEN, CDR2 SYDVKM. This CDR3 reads CASSSPLESASSYNSPLHF. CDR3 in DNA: TGTGCCAGCAGTTCACCCCTAGAGAGTGCGAGCTCCTATAATTCACCCCTCCACTTT.

The CDR3 sequence is CASSPSGQGATDTQYF. CDR3 DNA sequence: TGTGCCAGCTCACCCTCCGGACAGGGGGCCACAGATACGCAGTATTTT. This chain links TRBV18 with TRBJ2-3; TRBD1 matches at 11 bases. CDR1 and CDR2 (germline): KGHSH, LQKENI. The CDR3 consists of 16 residues. The J segment lost 2 bases and the V segment lost 3 bases, leaving 4 bases of the junction unmatched.

The CDR3 DNA is TGTGCCAGCAGCCTCAGGACTGGCCCTGAAGAGCAGTACTTC. Amino acids: CASSLRTGPEEQYF. This chain connects TRBV2 to TRBJ2-5, with D perhaps matching TRBD2 (5 bases). Germline CDR1 is SNHLY and CDR2 is FYNNEI. The CDR3 runs to 14 residues. The germline V and J ends were trimmed by 6 bases and 11 bases, with 22 bases remaining between them.

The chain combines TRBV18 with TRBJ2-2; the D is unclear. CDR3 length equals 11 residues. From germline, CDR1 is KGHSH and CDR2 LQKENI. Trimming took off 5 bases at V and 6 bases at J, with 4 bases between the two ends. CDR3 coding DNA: TGTGCCAGCTCAGCCGCCGGGGAGCTGTTTTTT. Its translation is CASSAAGELFF.

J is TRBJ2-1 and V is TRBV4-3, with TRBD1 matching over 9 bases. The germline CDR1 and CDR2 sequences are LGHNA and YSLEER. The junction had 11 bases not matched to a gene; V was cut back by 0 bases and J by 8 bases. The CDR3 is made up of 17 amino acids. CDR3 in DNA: TGCGCCAGCAGCCAAGAAGGAGGAGGGACAGGGTACGATGAGCAGTTCTTC. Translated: CASSQEGGGTGYDEQFF.

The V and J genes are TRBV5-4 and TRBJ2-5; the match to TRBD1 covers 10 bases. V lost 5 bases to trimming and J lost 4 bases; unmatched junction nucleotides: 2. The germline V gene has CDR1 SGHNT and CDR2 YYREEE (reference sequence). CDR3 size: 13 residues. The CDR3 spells CASSRDRGETQYF. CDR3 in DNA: TGTGCCAGCAGTCGGGACAGGGGAGAGACCCAGTACTTC.

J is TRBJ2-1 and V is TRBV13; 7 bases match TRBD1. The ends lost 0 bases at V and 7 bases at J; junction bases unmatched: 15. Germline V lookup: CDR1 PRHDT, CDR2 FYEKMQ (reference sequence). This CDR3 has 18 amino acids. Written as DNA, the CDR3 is TGTGCCAGCAGCTTAGGGGCCCTGACAGGGATCGTGGAAAATGAGCAGTTCTTC. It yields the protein CASSLGALTGIVENEQFF.

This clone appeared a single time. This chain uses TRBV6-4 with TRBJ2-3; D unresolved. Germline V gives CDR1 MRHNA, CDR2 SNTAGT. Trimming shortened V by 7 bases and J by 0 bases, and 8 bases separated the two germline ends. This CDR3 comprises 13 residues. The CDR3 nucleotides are TGTGCCAGCATCCCTTCTAGCACAGATACGCAGTATTTT. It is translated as CASIPSSTDTQYF.

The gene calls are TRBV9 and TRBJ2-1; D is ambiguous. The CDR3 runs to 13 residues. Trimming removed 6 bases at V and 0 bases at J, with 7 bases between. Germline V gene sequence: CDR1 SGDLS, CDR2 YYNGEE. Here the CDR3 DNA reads TGTGCCAGCACAAGGAGCTCCTACAATGAGCAGTTCTTC. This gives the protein CASTRSSYNEQFF.

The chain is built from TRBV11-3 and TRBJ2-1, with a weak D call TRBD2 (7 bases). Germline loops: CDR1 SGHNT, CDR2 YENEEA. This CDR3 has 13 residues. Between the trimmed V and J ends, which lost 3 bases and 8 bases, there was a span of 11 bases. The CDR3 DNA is TGTGCCAGCAGCTTTCGGGGGGCATATGAGCAGTTCTTC. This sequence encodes CASSFRGAYEQFF.

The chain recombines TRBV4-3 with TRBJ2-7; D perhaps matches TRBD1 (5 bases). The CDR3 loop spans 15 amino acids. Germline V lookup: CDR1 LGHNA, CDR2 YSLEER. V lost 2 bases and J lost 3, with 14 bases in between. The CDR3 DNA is TGCGCCAGCAGCCAACAGGGTTTCGCGTACTACGAGCAGTACTTC. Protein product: CASSQQGFAYYEQYF.

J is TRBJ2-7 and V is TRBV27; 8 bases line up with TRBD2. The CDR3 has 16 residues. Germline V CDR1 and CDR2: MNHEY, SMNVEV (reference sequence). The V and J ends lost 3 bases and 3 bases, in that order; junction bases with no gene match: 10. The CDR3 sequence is CASSFLTSGLYYEQYF. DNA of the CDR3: TGTGCCAGCAGTTTTCTCACTAGCGGTCTTTACTACGAGCAGTACTTC.

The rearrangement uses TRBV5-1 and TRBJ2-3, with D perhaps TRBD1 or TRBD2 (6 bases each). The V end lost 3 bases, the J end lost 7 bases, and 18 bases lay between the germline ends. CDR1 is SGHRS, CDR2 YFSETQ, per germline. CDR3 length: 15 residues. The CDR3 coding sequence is TGCGCCAGCAGCTGGGTAGCGGTCGGACAGAATACGCAGTATTTT. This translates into CASSWVAVGQNTQYF.

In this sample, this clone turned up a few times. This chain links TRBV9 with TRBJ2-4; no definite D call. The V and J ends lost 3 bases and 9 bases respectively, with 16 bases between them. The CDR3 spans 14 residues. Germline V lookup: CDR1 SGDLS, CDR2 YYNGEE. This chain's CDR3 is CASSASLGSAIQYF. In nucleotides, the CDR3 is TGTGCCAGCAGCGCTTCTCTCGGCAGTGCCATTCAGTACTTC.

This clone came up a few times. The CDR3 reads CASSYFHEQYF. As DNA, the CDR3 is TGTGCCAGCAGTTACTTCCACGAGCAGTACTTC. The rearrangement joins TRBV6-6 to TRBJ2-7; D gene uncertain. The CDR3 covers 11 residues. Trimming took off 1 base at V and 5 bases at J, with 3 bases between the two ends. Germline-derived CDR1 and CDR2 are MNHNY and SVGAGI (reference sequence).

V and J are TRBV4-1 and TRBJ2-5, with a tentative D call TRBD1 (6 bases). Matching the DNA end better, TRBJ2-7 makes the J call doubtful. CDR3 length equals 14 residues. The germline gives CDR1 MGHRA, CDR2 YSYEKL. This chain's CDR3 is CASSQDEGAYEQYF. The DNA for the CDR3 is TGCGCCAGCAGCCAAGATGAGGGGGCCTACGAGCAGTACTTC.

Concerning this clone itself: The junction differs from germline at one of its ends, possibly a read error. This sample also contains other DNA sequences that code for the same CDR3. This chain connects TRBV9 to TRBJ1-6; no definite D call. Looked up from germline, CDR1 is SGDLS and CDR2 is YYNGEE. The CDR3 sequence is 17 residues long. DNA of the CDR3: TGTGCCAGCAGTGTAGGAGTGGGGTCGGTCGTGGATTCACCCCTCCACTTT. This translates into CASSVGVGSVVDSPLHF.

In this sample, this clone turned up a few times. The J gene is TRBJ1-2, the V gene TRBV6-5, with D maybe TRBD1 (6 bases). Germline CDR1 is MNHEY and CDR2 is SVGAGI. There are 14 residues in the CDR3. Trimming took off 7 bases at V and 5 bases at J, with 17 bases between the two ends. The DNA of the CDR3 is TGTGCCAGCACCCCGGGACACCGGGGGTATGGCTACACCTTC. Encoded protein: CASTPGHRGYGYTF.

This CDR3 is CASSPGQGRGNTIYF. CDR3 coding DNA: TGTGCCAGCTCACCTGGACAGGGACGCGGAAACACCATATATTTT. This chain links TRBV18 with TRBJ1-3, with 8 bases matching TRBD1. Germline V lookup: CDR1 KGHSH, CDR2 LQKENI. The V segment lost 3 bases and the J segment 4 bases; nucleotides outside the gene matches: 5. CDR3 size: 15 residues.

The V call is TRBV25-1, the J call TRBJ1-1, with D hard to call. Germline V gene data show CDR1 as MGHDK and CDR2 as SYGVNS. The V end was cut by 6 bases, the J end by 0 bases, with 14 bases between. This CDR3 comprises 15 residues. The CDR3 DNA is TGTGCCAGCAGCAGTGGACTGGTCATGAACACTGAAGCTTTCTTT. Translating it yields CASSSGLVMNTEAFF.

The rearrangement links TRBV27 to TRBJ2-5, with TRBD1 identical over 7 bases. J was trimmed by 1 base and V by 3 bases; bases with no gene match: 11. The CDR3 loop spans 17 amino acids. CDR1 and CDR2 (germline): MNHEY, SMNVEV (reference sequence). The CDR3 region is CASSFDIPGTVQETQYF. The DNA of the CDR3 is TGTGCCAGCAGTTTCGATATACCTGGGACAGTCCAAGAGACCCAGTACTTC.